This TCR beta chain was profiled in a study of cytomegalovirus exposure and HLA in healthy donors. Overall study: Roughly 180 million T cells yielded more than 90 million unique TCR beta sequences, as an earlier analysis found.

Study-wide points: Immune exposure data for these donors was limited to CMV serostatus. The authors later found HLA-associated TCR beta chains more clonally expanded than equally common others. In a later analysis, HLA-C alleles had the fewest associated TCRs, DRB1 alleles the most.

With regard to this clone: Its antigen is unknown.

The PCR employed 60 Vbeta primers together with 13 Jbeta primers. Measured with immunoSEQ multiplex PCR; TCRdb has only the in-frame clones, and not every one. The table has about 190,000 clones, 80% seen once. V dropped 4 bases and J dropped 0; count of bases not matched to a gene: 6. The CDR3 runs to 15 residues. Germline V gene lookup returns CDR1 MGHDK and CDR2 SYGVNS. The rearrangement joins TRBV25-1 to TRBJ2-7; 7 nucleotides match TRBD1. This TCR came from a woman between 40 and 50 years old in good health and CMV-seronegative. The specimen sequenced was PBMCs. The CDR3 is CASSVTGVLSYEQYF. The CDR3 nucleotides are TGTGCCAGCAGTGTAACAGGGGTTCTCTCCTACGAGCAGTACTTC.